This T cell receptor (beta chain) was identified in a study of blood T cell repertoires in COVID-19. Study at large: Recovery among Cohort 3 donors was established by two negative PCRs, clearance, or symptom resolution.

Per the study methods: Using reference gene primer amplification, nucleated cell counts were estimated. Libraries were prepared by immunoSEQ multiplex PCR; TCRdb keeps only in-frame clonotypes and omits some of them. V, J and clone size derive from that table, while D and trimming were established from the DNA sequence. In the table there are some 180,000 clones, approximately 90% of which are singletons. Those who participated ranged in age from 18 to 89 years and resided in 20 to 30 US areas. Participants were placed into cohorts based on the clinical history they reported. The CDR3 runs to 16 residues.

V and J are TRBV21-1 and TRBJ2-3; TRBD1, the table's D call, was not compared with the DNA. TRBV21-1 is tagged as a pseudogene. This sequence was found in a woman aged 40 to 50 in a cohort exposed to, infected with or recovered from COVID-19 (not recorded which). The source material was PBMCs or T cells enriched from blood (not recorded which). Here the CDR3 reads CASSSAQGARADTQYF. The CDR3 DNA sequence: TGTGCCAGCAGCTCAGCACAGGGGGCCCGGGCAGATACGCAGTATTTT.